Presented here are 31 T cell receptor beta chains from one specimen sequenced in a study of T cell responses to AZD1222 COVID-19 vaccine (dated by TCRdb to the early 2020s). The library was obtained by the immunoSEQ multiplex PCR assay. TCRdb stores this immuneACCESS table with in-frame sequences only. Part of the clones is absent; in the studies checked, under half of the shortfall reflects unresolved V genes, and no reason is known for the rest. The sample table records approximately 100,000 clones; 90% of these occur just once. The ten largest account for 1% to 1.5% of the sample. The sample's time point label, in plain terms: baseline before first vaccination. The material sequenced was peripheral blood, taken on day 0 of AZD1222 vaccination. The receptors here all came from an adult in good health.

The V call is TRBV7-6, the J call TRBJ2-1, with D possibly TRBD1 on 5 matching bases. The CDR3 runs to 13 residues. The V gene's germline CDR1 is SGHVS and CDR2 FNYEAQ. V gave up 5 bases and J gave up 8 bases, with 13 bases separating them. As DNA, the CDR3 is TGTGCCAGCAGCGTAATGTACAGGCATGAGCAGTTCTTC. Protein product: CASSVMYRHEQFF.

Only a few counts were recorded for this clone. The V gene is TRBV28, the J gene TRBJ2-7, with 10 bases lining up with TRBD2. V was pared by 6 bases and J by 3 bases, with 5 bases of the junction left unmatched. The germline CDR1 and CDR2 sequences are MDHEN and SYDVKM. The CDR3 extends over 14 amino acids. CDR3 region: CASSLLAGVYEQYF. The DNA of the CDR3 is TGTGCCAGCAGCCTCCTAGCGGGGGTCTACGAGCAGTACTTC.

This clone was recorded a few times. V gene TRBV4-2 combines with J gene TRBJ1-3, with TRBD1 as a possible D gene (5 bases). The germline V and J ends were trimmed by 2 bases and 7 bases, with 12 bases remaining between them. This CDR3 is built from 14 residues. The germline gives CDR1 LGHNA, CDR2 YNFKEQ. CDR3 in amino acids: CASSQNFRDNTIYF. The CDR3 nucleotides are TGTGCCAGCAGCCAAAATTTCCGGGACAACACCATATATTTT.

This chain links TRBV10-1 with TRBJ2-1, with 8 bases that match TRBD2. Germline lookup yields CDR1 WNHNN and CDR2 SYGVQD (reference sequence). This CDR3 is built from 18 residues. The V segment lost 10 bases and the J segment 0 bases; nucleotides outside the gene matches: 17. The CDR3 region is CAIQVETGTSASYNEQFF. CDR3 DNA: TGCGCCATCCAAGTAGAGACCGGGACTAGTGCCTCCTACAATGAGCAGTTCTTC.

In nucleotides, the CDR3 is TGTGCCAGCAGTACCGGGGCCAGAAACACCATATATTTT. It codes for CASSTGARNTIYF. This chain links TRBV28 with TRBJ1-3, with a weak D call TRBD1 (5 bases). This CDR3 has 13 residues. The germline V gene has CDR1 MDHEN and CDR2 SYDVKM. Trimming left V 5 bases short and J 5 bases short, with 10 bases between. Variable domain in full (rest from reference TRBV28 and TRBJ1-3): DVKVTQSSRYLVKRTGEKVFLECVQDMDHENMFWYRQDPGLGLRLIYFSYDVKMKEKGDIPEGYSVSREKKERFSLILESASTNQTSMYLCASSTGARNTIYFGEGSWLTVV.

This chain links TRBV24-1 with TRBJ2-5; the D gene is possibly TRBD1 (7 bases). The CDR3 covers 14 residues. V was trimmed by 2 bases and J by 5 bases, leaving 11 bases between them. Germline CDR1 and CDR2: KGHDR and SFDVKD. The CDR3 nucleotides are TGTGCCACCAGTGATTGGAGGGGGCAGGAGACCCAGTACTTC. It encodes CATSDWRGQETQYF.

The rearrangement joins TRBV4-2 to TRBJ2-1; 10 bases line up with TRBD2. Germline V lookup: CDR1 LGHNA, CDR2 YNFKEQ. Unmatched junction bases numbered 8, after V lost 4 bases and J lost 8 bases. The CDR3 contains 15 residues. The CDR3 is CASSRTSGGVDEQFF. The CDR3 DNA follows: TGTGCCAGCAGCCGTACAAGCGGGGGGGTCGATGAGCAGTTCTTC.

The sample holds one count of this clone. The chain carries TRBV19 and TRBJ2-1; unclear D gene. The CDR3 runs to 16 residues. Germline assignment: CDR1 LNHDA and CDR2 SQIVND (reference sequence). V was pared by 6 bases and J by 8 bases, with 23 bases between. The CDR3 reads CASSPGAPGLFYEQFF. In DNA, the CDR3 is TGTGCCAGTAGCCCGGGTGCACCAGGTTTGTTTTATGAGCAGTTCTTC. Looking up the rest from reference TRBV19 and TRBJ2-1 gives the full variable domain: DGGITQSPKYLFRKEGQNVTLSCEQNLNHDAMYWYRQDPGQGLRLIYYSQIVNDFQKGDIAEGYSVSREKKESFPLTVTSAQKNPTAFYLCASSPGAPGLFYEQFFGPGTRLTVL.

The chain carries TRBV2 and TRBJ2-7; the match to TRBD1 covers 7 bases. Trimming removed 2 bases from V and 1 base from J; junction bases left unmatched: 8. The CDR3 sequence is 16 residues long. The germline CDR1 and CDR2 sequences are SNHLY and FYNNEI. In DNA form, the CDR3 reads TGTGCCAGCAGTGAATTACCCTGGGACAGTTCCTACGAGCAGTACTTC. Translating gives CASSELPWDSSYEQYF. Using reference TRBV2 and TRBJ2-7 for the parts outside the CDR3, the full variable domain is EPEVTQTPSHQVTQMGQEVILRCVPISNHLYFYWYRQILGQKVEFLVSFYNNEISEKSEIFDDQFSVERPDGSNFTLKIRSTKLEDSAMYFCASSELPWDSSYEQYFGPGTRLTVT.

This sequence joins TRBV27 and TRBJ1-6; no reliable D call. V was pared by 6 bases and J by 4 bases, with 16 bases between. This CDR3 region has 16 residues. CDR1 MNHEY and CDR2 SMNVEV come from the germline V gene (reference sequence). As DNA, the CDR3 is TGTGCCAGCAGCTCGAGCCGAGGGTCTTATAATTCACCCCTCCACTTT. Protein sequence: CASSSSRGSYNSPLHF.

This clone was recorded a few times. This chain joins TRBV5-8 and TRBJ1-1; D is uncertain. The V end lost 0 bases, the J end lost 5 bases, and 11 bases lay between the germline ends. CDR3 length: 14 residues. Germline CDR1 and CDR2: SGHTS and YDEGEE. CDR3 nucleotides: TGTGCCAGCAGCTTGGGCAGGATGGGAACTGAAGCTTTCTTT. Amino acid sequence: CASSLGRMGTEAFF.

J is TRBJ2-1 and V is TRBV5-8; TRBD1 matches at 8 bases. This CDR3 is 11 amino acids long. Germline loops: CDR1 SGHTS, CDR2 YDEGEE. V was pared by 9 bases and J by 5 bases, with 1 base of the junction left unmatched. The CDR3 sequence is CANRGNNEQFF. CDR3 nucleotide sequence: TGTGCCAACAGGGGGAACAATGAGCAGTTCTTC.

The V gene is TRBV2, the J gene TRBJ1-1, with D unresolved. Germline assignment: CDR1 SNHLY and CDR2 FYNNEI. V was pared by 4 bases and J by 4 bases, with 13 bases between. The CDR3 spans 14 residues. The CDR3 here is CASSGGASATEAFF. CDR3 DNA: TGTGCCAGCAGTGGGGGAGCCTCTGCCACTGAAGCTTTCTTT.

The chain combines TRBV10-1 with TRBJ1-1; possible D gene TRBD1, 5 bases. V lost 0 bases and J lost 10, with 18 bases in between. CDR3 length equals 15 residues. The germline gives CDR1 WNHNN, CDR2 SYGVQD (reference sequence). The CDR3 protein is CASSESQGPGLGAFF. CDR3 nucleotide sequence: TGCGCCAGCAGTGAGTCTCAGGGACCTGGGTTGGGAGCTTTCTTT.

The chain links TRBV13 to TRBJ2-7, with TRBD1 matching over 8 bases. The CDR3 spans 15 residues. Germline-derived CDR1 and CDR2 are PRHDT and FYEKMQ (reference sequence). The junction had 7 bases not matched to a gene; V was cut back by 4 bases and J by 2 bases. The CDR3 protein is CASSSRDRFTYEQYF. DNA for the CDR3: TGTGCCAGCAGCTCCCGGGACAGGTTCACCTACGAGCAGTACTTC.

The V and J genes are TRBV19 and TRBJ1-5, with TRBD1 as a possible D gene (5 bases). The V gene lost 7 bases and the J gene lost 3 bases, with 16 bases spanning the gap. Looked up from germline, CDR1 is LNHDA and CDR2 is SQIVND (reference sequence). The CDR3 covers 15 residues. The CDR3 loop reads CASNRGGDVNQPQHF. The CDR3 DNA reads TGTGCCAGTAATAGGGGAGGGGACGTCAATCAGCCCCAGCATTTT.

The chain is built from TRBV24-1 and TRBJ1-1; no definite D call. The CDR3 sequence is 17 residues long. Germline values: CDR1 KGHDR, CDR2 SFDVKD. V lost 0 bases to trimming and J lost 7 bases, with 20 bases between them. The CDR3 DNA follows: TGTGCCACCAGTGATTTGCCGGTTATATCTACGGACGTTGAAGCTTTCTTT. This sequence encodes CATSDLPVISTDVEAFF.

The rearrangement joins TRBV5-1 to TRBJ1-1, with 7 bases identical to TRBD1. CDR3 length equals 14 residues. CDR1 and CDR2 (germline): SGHRS, YFSETQ. Unmatched junction bases numbered 6, after V lost 2 bases and J lost 5 bases. The CDR3 DNA follows: TGCGCCAGCAGCTTACGGACAGGTCAGACTGAAGCTTTCTTT. Residues: CASSLRTGQTEAFF.

There are many counts of this clone. This chain uses TRBV21-1 with TRBJ1-1. TRBV21-1 is described as a pseudogene. The length of the CDR3 is 13 residues. Here the CDR3 DNA reads TGTGCCAGCACCCAGAGTACTAACACTGAAGCTTTCTTT. Amino acid sequence: CASTQSTNTEAFF.

This clone was counted once. This rearrangement joins TRBV5-6 to TRBJ1-6; a possible D gene is TRBD1 (6 bases). In germline, CDR1 is SGHDT, CDR2 YYEEEE. V lost 4 bases to trimming and J lost 5 bases, with 25 bases between them. This CDR3 region has 19 residues. The CDR3 is CASSGLPRTATFNNSPLHF. The CDR3 DNA sequence: TGTGCCAGCAGCGGGTTACCTCGGACAGCCACCTTTAATAATTCACCCCTCCACTTT.

The V gene is TRBV5-6, the J gene TRBJ2-5, with 13 bases lining up with TRBD2. Germline loops: CDR1 SGHDT, CDR2 YYEEEE. CDR3 length: 17 residues. Losses at the gene ends were 4 bases for V and 0 bases for J; bases not matched to a gene: 6. CDR3 bases: TGTGCCAGCAGCCCTCCGGGACTAGCGGGACACCAAGAGACCCAGTACTTC. As protein: CASSPPGLAGHQETQYF. The full variable domain, in which reference TRBV5-6 and TRBJ2-5 provide the parts outside the CDR3, is DAGVTQSPTHLIKTRGQQVTLRCSPKSGHDTVSWYQQALGQGPQFIFQYYEEEERQRGNFPDRFSGHQFPNYSSELNVNALLLGDSALYLCASSPPGLAGHQETQYFGPGTRLLVL.

V and J are TRBV5-4 and TRBJ2-1; perhaps TRBD2 as D (5 bases). The germline CDR1 and CDR2 sequences are SGHNT and YYREEE (reference sequence). The CDR3 contains 16 residues. V was shortened by 4 bases and J by 0 bases, with 14 bases between the two germline ends. The CDR3 DNA reads TGTGCCAGCAGCACGCTGAGCGGCTTCTCCTACAATGAGCAGTTCTTC. Translating gives CASSTLSGFSYNEQFF.

The chain is built from TRBV3-1 (or the pseudogene TRBV3-2) and TRBJ2-3; D remains ambiguous. This CDR3 comprises 16 residues. The germline V gene encodes CDR1 LGHDT and CDR2 YNNKEL (reference sequence). V was cut by 4 bases and J by 0 bases, with 14 bases left in between. CDR3 residues: CASSLGPATSTDTQYF. In DNA, the CDR3 is TGTGCCAGCAGCCTCGGGCCAGCTACTAGCACAGATACGCAGTATTTT.

This chain joins TRBV28 and TRBJ2-1; TRBD1 or TRBD2 may be the D gene (5 bases each). CDR3 length: 16 amino acids. V shed 2 bases and J shed 0 bases, with 11 bases lying between them. CDR1 is MDHEN, CDR2 SYDVKM, per germline. CDR3 in amino acids: CASSLLEGRSYNEQFF. CDR3 coding DNA: TGTGCCAGCAGTTTACTCGAGGGGCGCTCCTACAATGAGCAGTTCTTC.

In DNA, the CDR3 is TGTGCCAGCAGAGTACGACCCACCCGGGGTTCACCCCTCCACTTT. Its protein product is CASRVRPTRGSPLHF. V is TRBV28 and J is TRBJ1-6; the D is unclear. CDR3 length: 15 amino acids. Trimming took 6 bases from V and 9 from J, leaving 18 bases between them. Looked up from germline, CDR1 is MDHEN and CDR2 is SYDVKM.

The J gene is TRBJ1-6, the V gene TRBV3-1 (or the pseudogene TRBV3-2), with a weak D call TRBD1 (5 bases). The length of the CDR3 is 15 residues. V was cut by 2 bases and J by 7 bases, with 12 bases left in between. From germline, CDR1 is LGHDT and CDR2 YNNKEL (reference sequence). The CDR3 here is CASSQLDMRNSPLHF. CDR3 nucleotide sequence: TGTGCCAGCAGCCAATTGGACATGAGGAATTCACCCCTCCACTTT.

The J gene is TRBJ1-2, the V gene TRBV5-4; possibly TRBD1 for D (6 bases). This CDR3 spans 14 amino acids. The germline V gene encodes CDR1 SGHNT and CDR2 YYREEE (reference sequence). Trimming pared 4 bases from V and 2 bases from J, leaving 12 bases between. The CDR3 protein is CASSRYTGNYGYTF. DNA for the CDR3: TGTGCCAGCAGCCGCTATACAGGGAACTATGGCTACACCTTC.

The chain couples TRBV5-4 to TRBJ2-6; D not resolved. The CDR3 extends over 14 amino acids. Trimming stripped 4 bases from V and 0 bases from J, with 5 bases between. Germline CDR1 reads SGHNT; CDR2 reads YYREEE (reference sequence). The CDR3 region has the DNA TGTGCCAGCAGCCCCAGCTCTGGGGCCAACGTCCTGACTTTC. Translating gives CASSPSSGANVLTF.

V usage is TRBV5-1 and J usage is TRBJ1-1; D is ambiguous. Germline-derived CDR1 and CDR2 are SGHRS and YFSETQ. The CDR3 sequence is 13 residues long. V dropped 4 bases and J dropped 0 bases, with 7 bases sitting between them. The CDR3 here is CASSQVMNTEAFF. In nucleotides, the CDR3 is TGCGCCAGCAGCCAGGTCATGAACACTGAAGCTTTCTTT.

The rearrangement uses TRBV6-1 and TRBJ1-5, with 7 bases aligning to TRBD1. Trimming took 3 bases from V and 9 from J; bases not matched to a gene: 11. There are 15 residues in the CDR3. Germline V gene data show CDR1 as MNHNS and CDR2 as SASEGT. The chain's CDR3 is CASSEPTGAQWPQHF. The CDR3 DNA sequence: TGTGCCAGCAGTGAGCCCACAGGGGCCCAATGGCCCCAGCATTTT.

The chain couples TRBV5-5 to TRBJ2-5; TRBD2 agrees at 9 bases. Looked up from germline, CDR1 is SGHKS and CDR2 is YYEKEE (reference sequence). The CDR3 loop spans 16 amino acids. Losses at the gene ends were 0 bases for V and 4 bases for J; bases not matched to a gene: 7. The CDR3 bases are TGTGCCAGCAGCTTGGCCCCGGCGGGGGGGAGAGAGACCCAGTACTTC. It specifies CASSLAPAGGRETQYF.